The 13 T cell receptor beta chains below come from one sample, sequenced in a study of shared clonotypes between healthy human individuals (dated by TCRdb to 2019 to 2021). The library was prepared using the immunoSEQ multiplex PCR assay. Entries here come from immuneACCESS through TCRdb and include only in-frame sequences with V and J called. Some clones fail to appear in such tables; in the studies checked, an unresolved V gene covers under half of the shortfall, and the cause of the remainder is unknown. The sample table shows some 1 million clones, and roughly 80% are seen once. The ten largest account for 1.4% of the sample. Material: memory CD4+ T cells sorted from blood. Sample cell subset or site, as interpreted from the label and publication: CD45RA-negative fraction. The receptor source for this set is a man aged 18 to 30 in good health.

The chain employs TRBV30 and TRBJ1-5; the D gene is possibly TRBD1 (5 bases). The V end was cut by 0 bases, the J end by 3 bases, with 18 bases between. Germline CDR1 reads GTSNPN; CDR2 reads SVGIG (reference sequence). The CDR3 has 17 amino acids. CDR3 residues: CAWSVGGTGILNQPQHF. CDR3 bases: TGTGCCTGGAGTGTGGGGGGAACGGGTATTCTCAATCAGCCCCAGCATTTT.

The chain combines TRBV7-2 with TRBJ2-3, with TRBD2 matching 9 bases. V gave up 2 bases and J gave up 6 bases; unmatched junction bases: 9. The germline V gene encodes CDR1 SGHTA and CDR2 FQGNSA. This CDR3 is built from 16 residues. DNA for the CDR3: TGTGCCAGCAGCTTAAGTCGGCCGAGCGGGAGGGATACGCAGTATTTT. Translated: CASSLSRPSGRDTQYF.

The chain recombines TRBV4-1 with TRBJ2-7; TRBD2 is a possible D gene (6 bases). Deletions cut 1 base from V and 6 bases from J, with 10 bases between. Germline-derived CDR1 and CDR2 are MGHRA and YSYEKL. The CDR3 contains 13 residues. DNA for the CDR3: TGCGCCAGCAGCCAAGCGGGAGCCGGCGAGCAGTACTTC. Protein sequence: CASSQAGAGEQYF.

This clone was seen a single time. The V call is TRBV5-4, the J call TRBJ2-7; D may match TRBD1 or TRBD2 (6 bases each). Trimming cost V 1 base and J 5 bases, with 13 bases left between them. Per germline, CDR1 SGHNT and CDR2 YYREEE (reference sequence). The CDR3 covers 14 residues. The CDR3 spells CASSLKGGRHEQYF. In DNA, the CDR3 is TGTGCCAGCAGCTTGAAAGGGGGGCGACACGAGCAGTACTTC.

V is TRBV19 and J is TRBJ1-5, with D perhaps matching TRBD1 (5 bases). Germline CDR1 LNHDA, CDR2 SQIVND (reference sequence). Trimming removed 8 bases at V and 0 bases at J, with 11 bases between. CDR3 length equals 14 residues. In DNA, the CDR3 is TGTGCCAGTTACGATCAGGGTAGCAATCAGCCCCAGCATTTT. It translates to CASYDQGSNQPQHF.

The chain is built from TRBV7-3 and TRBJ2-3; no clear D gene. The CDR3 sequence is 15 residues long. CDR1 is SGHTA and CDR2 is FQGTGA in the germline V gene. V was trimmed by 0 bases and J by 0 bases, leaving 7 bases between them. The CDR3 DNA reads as TGTGCCAGCAGCTTAACCGAGATTAGCACAGATACGCAGTATTTT. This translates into CASSLTEISTDTQYF.

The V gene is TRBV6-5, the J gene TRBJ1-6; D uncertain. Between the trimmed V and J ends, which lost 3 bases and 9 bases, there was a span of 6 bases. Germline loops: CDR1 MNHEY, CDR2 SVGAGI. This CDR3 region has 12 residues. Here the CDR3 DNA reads TGTGCCAGCAGTTATGAGGGTTCACCCCTCCACTTT. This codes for CASSYEGSPLHF.

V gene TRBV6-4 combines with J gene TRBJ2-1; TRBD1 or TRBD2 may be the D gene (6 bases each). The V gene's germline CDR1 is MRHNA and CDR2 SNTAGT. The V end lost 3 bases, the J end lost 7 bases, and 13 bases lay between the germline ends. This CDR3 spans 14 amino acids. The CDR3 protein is CASSEQGSGNEQFF. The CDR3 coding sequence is TGTGCCAGCAGTGAGCAGGGGAGCGGGAATGAGCAGTTCTTC.

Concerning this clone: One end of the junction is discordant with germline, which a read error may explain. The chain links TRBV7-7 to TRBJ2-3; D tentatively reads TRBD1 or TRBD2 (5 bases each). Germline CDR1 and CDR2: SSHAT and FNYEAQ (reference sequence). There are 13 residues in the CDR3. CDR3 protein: CASSPRWGDTQYF. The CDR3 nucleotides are TGTGCTAGCAGCCCGCGTTGGGGGGATACGCAGTATTTT.

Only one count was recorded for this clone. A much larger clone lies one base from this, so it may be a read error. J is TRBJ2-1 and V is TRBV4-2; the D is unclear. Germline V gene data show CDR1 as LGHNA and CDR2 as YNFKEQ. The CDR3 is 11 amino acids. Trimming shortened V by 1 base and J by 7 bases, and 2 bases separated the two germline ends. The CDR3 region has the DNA TGTGCCAGCAGCCAAGGTAATGAGCAGTTCTTC. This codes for CASSQGNEQFF.

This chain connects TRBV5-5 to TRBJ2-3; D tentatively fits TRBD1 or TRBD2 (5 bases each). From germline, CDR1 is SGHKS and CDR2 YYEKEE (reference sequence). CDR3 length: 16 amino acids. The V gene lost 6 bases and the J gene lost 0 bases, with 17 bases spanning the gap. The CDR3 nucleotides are TGTGCCAGCACCTTCCTTTCCGGGACGAGCACAGATACGCAGTATTTT. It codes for CASTFLSGTSTDTQYF.

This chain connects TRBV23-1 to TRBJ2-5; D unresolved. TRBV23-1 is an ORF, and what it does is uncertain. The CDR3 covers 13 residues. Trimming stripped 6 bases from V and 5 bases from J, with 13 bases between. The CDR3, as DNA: TGCGCCAGCAGCCTCACCGGACCGGAGACCCAGTACTTC. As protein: CASSLTGPETQYF.

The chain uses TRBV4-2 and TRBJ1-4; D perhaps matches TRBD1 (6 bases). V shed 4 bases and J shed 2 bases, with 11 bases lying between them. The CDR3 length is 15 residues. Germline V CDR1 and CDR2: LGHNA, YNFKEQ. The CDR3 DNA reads TGTGCCAGCAGCCCGACAGGTCCTACTAATGAAAAACTGTTTTTT. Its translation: CASSPTGPTNEKLFF.